This record covers a single T cell receptor beta chain. Donors uniformly comprised healthy Caucasians. The entry originates in a study of identical twins. TCRdb re-called the 5' RACE reads with MiXCR, one entry per CDR3 protein. The data hold approximately 1.8 million distinct CDR3 sequences, with 25% to 35% observed a single time. Germline V lookup: CDR1 SGHRS, CDR2 YFSETQ. The CDR3 has 16 amino acids. The germline V and J ends were trimmed by 0 bases and 3 bases, with 10 bases remaining between them. This receptor was taken from a newborn girl in good health. The chain recombines TRBV5-1 with TRBJ2-6; maybe TRBD1 (6 bases). Sample: cord blood. The CDR3 DNA reads as TGCGCCAGCAGCTTGGATGGGACACATGGGGCCAACGTCCTGACTTTC. Encoded protein: CASSLDGTHGANVLTF.